What follows are 30 T cell receptor beta chains derived from one specimen sequenced in a study of CD4 T cells in relation to SARS-CoV-2 and coronaviruses (dated by TCRdb to the early 2020s). Their antigens remain unidentified. The receptor library was made with the immunoSEQ multiplex PCR assay. Drawn from immuneACCESS, this table holds only the in-frame rearrangements with V and J called that TCRdb kept. Clones are partly lost; checked studies trace under half to an unresolved V gene and leave the rest unexplained. The sample table contains 25,000 to 35,000 clones; only one count was recorded for about three quarters of them. More than 9% of the sample is in the top ten clones. CD4+ T cells from unexposed donors were collected before the COVID-19 pandemic (2011-2018). The EasySep CD4+ T cell isolation kit was used to isolate CD4+ T cells once the cultures had run for about 10 days. Sequencing was performed on CD4+ T cells from PBMCs, cultured in vitro. The receptors come from a human donor in good health.

This clone showed up just a few times. The chain uses TRBV4-3 and TRBJ2-7; no firm D call. V gave up 1 base and J gave up 5 bases, with 9 bases separating them. CDR3 length: 13 residues. CDR1 is LGHNA and CDR2 is YSLEER in the germline V gene. Here the CDR3 reads CASSQALQDEQYF. The CDR3 DNA sequence: TGCGCCAGCAGCCAAGCCCTCCAGGACGAGCAGTACTTC.

This clone was detected a few times. The CDR3 DNA follows: TGCGCCAGCAGCTTGGCACCCGGAGGGACCAACAATGAGCAGTTCTTC. Translation: CASSLAPGGTNNEQFF. The chain carries TRBV5-1 and TRBJ2-1; perhaps TRBD2 as D (6 bases). Trimming took off 0 bases at V and 5 bases at J, with 15 bases between the two ends. This CDR3 region has 16 residues. Germline CDR1 SGHRS, CDR2 YFSETQ.

The chain links TRBV6-2 or TRBV6-3 to TRBJ2-7, with D uncertain. Trimming removed 2 bases at V and 3 bases at J, with 17 bases between. Germline CDR1 MNHEY, CDR2 SVGEGT. The CDR3 spans 16 residues. The CDR3 region has the DNA TGTGCCAGCAGTTACAACGGCGGTTCTAGGGACTACGAGCAGTACTTC. Translating it yields CASSYNGGSRDYEQYF.

This chain connects TRBV6-6 to TRBJ1-1; tentatively, D is TRBD1 (5 bases). The ends were cut back, 2 bases at V and 3 bases at J, with 13 bases in the middle. The CDR3 totals 15 residues. In germline, CDR1 is MNHNY, CDR2 SVGAGI (reference sequence). This CDR3 is CASSYIRGFDTEAFF. The CDR3 DNA reads TGTGCCAGCAGTTACATTCGGGGGTTCGACACTGAAGCTTTCTTT.

CDR3 loop: CAWGLYSGNTIYF. CDR3 nucleotides: TGTGCCTGGGGACTTTACTCTGGAAACACCATATATTTT. J is TRBJ1-3 and V is TRBV30, with D uncertain. The CDR3 consists of 13 residues. V was trimmed by 5 bases and J by 0 bases, leaving 8 bases between them. Germline V lookup: CDR1 GTSNPN, CDR2 SVGIG (reference sequence).

This chain joins TRBV19 and TRBJ1-5; the match to TRBD1 covers 12 bases. J was trimmed by 2 bases and V by 6 bases; bases with no gene match: 5. Germline CDR1 reads LNHDA; CDR2 reads SQIVND (reference sequence). The CDR3 sequence is 16 residues long. CDR3 region: CASRPGTGGRNQPQHF. The CDR3 DNA sequence: TGTGCCAGTAGACCCGGGACAGGGGGCCGCAATCAGCCCCAGCATTTT. The full variable domain, its missing parts supplied by reference TRBV19 and TRBJ1-5, is DGGITQSPKYLFRKEGQNVTLSCEQNLNHDAMYWYRQDPGQGLRLIYYSQIVNDFQKGDIAEGYSVSREKKESFPLTVTSAQKNPTAFYLCASRPGTGGRNQPQHFGDGTRLSIL.

This chain uses TRBV3-1 (or the pseudogene TRBV3-2) with TRBJ2-5; 12 bases are shared with TRBD2. The V gene end was trimmed by 4 bases and the J gene end by 3 bases; junction bases not matched to a gene: 3. The CDR3 totals 15 residues. Looked up from germline, CDR1 is LGHDT and CDR2 is YNNKEL (reference sequence). For the CDR3, the DNA is TGTGCCAGCAGCCTCCTAGCGGGGGGGAAAGAGACCCAGTACTTC. Amino acid sequence: CASSLLAGGKETQYF.

The chain couples TRBV7-4 to TRBJ1-5, with 9 nucleotides matching TRBD1. The germline V gene has CDR1 SGHVT and CDR2 SQSDAQ. The CDR3 runs to 14 residues. Trimming took 4 bases from V and 6 from J; bases not matched to a gene: 4. The CDR3 is CASSSKDRGQPQHF. The CDR3 region has the DNA TGTGCCAGCAGCTCGAAGGACAGGGGTCAGCCCCAGCATTTT.

The gene calls are TRBV6-5 and TRBJ1-5; D is ambiguous. Germline V gives CDR1 MNHEY, CDR2 SVGAGI. Trimming took 7 bases from V and 5 from J, leaving 15 bases between them. This CDR3 region has 14 residues. This CDR3 is CASKMTTSHQPQHF. The CDR3 DNA sequence: TGTGCCAGCAAAATGACCACGAGCCATCAGCCCCAGCATTTT.

The J gene is TRBJ2-6, the V gene TRBV29-1; D is perhaps TRBD2 (6 bases). The germline V and J ends were trimmed by 3 bases and 2 bases, with 20 bases remaining between them. CDR1 and CDR2 from the germline V gene are SQVTM and ANQGSEA. The CDR3 spans 18 residues. This chain's CDR3 is CSVEGGGINPTGANVLTF. CDR3 in DNA: TGCAGCGTTGAGGGGGGTGGCATCAATCCTACTGGGGCCAACGTCCTGACTTTC.

This chain uses TRBV9 with TRBJ2-2; D unresolved. Germline V CDR1 and CDR2: SGDLS, YYNGEE. Deletions cut 0 bases from V and 5 bases from J, with 5 bases between. This CDR3 is built from 13 residues. The CDR3 sequence is CASSVALTGELFF. CDR3 sequence (DNA): TGTGCCAGCAGCGTAGCCTTGACCGGGGAGCTGTTTTTT.

This sequence joins TRBV7-8 and TRBJ1-5; possibly TRBD1 for D (6 bases). The CDR3 totals 13 residues. In germline, CDR1 is SGHVS, CDR2 FQNEAQ. The ends were cut back, 1 base at V and 9 bases at J, with 10 bases in the middle. The CDR3 reads CASSLEGEGPQHF. The CDR3 DNA is TGTGCCAGCAGCTTAGAGGGGGAGGGGCCCCAGCATTTT.

The V call is TRBV6-2 or TRBV6-3, the J call TRBJ1-4; 9 nucleotides line up with TRBD1. CDR3 length equals 15 residues. Germline V gene data show CDR1 as MNHEY and CDR2 as SVGEGT. With V trimmed by 5 bases and J by 5 bases, 6 bases remained unmatched. The CDR3 reads CASSTLTGGNEKLFF. The CDR3 bases are TGTGCCAGCAGTACCCTGACAGGGGGAAATGAAAAACTGTTTTTT.

The CDR3 DNA sequence: TGTGCCAGCAGCTTAACCCGGCGAGGGACAGGAAAGGAAGACTATGGCTACACCTTC. Protein sequence: CASSLTRRGTGKEDYGYTF. This sequence joins TRBV7-3 and TRBJ1-2, with 8 positions matching TRBD1. Looked up from germline, CDR1 is SGHTA and CDR2 is FQGTGA. The trim removed 0 bases at V and 3 bases at J, leaving 15 bases unmatched. This CDR3 is built from 19 residues.

A few counts support this clone. This chain uses TRBV19 with TRBJ1-1; D gene uncertain. CDR3 length: 13 residues. Germline loops: CDR1 LNHDA, CDR2 SQIVND (reference sequence). V dropped 9 bases and J dropped 1 base, with 12 bases sitting between them. The CDR3 sequence is CASRIHRNTEAFF. The CDR3 DNA reads as TGTGCCAGCCGTATACATAGGAACACTGAAGCTTTCTTT.

The chain links TRBV28 to TRBJ2-7, with 12 bases identical to TRBD1. CDR1 is MDHEN, CDR2 SYDVKM, per germline. The CDR3 covers 15 residues. V lost 0 bases and J lost 7; bases outside the gene matches: 4. The CDR3 protein is CASSLWGQGAREQYF. For the CDR3, the DNA is TGTGCCAGCAGTTTATGGGGACAGGGGGCTAGAGAGCAGTACTTC.

CDR3 bases: TGTGCCATCAATCCTAGCGGGAGGGCTAGCTCCTACAATGAGCAGTTCTTC. As protein: CAINPSGRASSYNEQFF. This sequence joins TRBV10-3 and TRBJ2-1, with 12 bases fitting TRBD2. After removal of 7 bases from V and 0 bases from J, the junction contained 7 bases not matched to a gene. Looked up from germline, CDR1 is ENHRY and CDR2 is SYGVKD. The CDR3 is made up of 17 amino acids.

The rearrangement joins TRBV7-9 to TRBJ2-3; 10 bases map to TRBD1. V lost 3 bases and J lost 6; bases outside the gene matches: 3. The CDR3 is made up of 14 amino acids. Per the germline V gene, CDR1 is SEHNR and CDR2 is FQNEAQ (reference sequence). CDR3 protein: CASSFGTGEDTQYF. CDR3 coding DNA: TGTGCCAGCAGCTTCGGGACAGGGGAGGATACGCAGTATTTT. The entire variable domain, with the rest obtained from reference TRBV7-9 and TRBJ2-3, is as follows: DTGVSQNPRHKITKRGQNVTFRCDPISEHNRLYWYRQTLGQGPEFLTYFQNEAQLEKSRLLSDRFSAERPKGSFSTLEIQRTEQGDSAMYLCASSFGTGEDTQYFGPGTRLTVL.

This clone has a handful of counts. The chain uses TRBV19 and TRBJ2-5; perhaps D is TRBD1 or TRBD2 (5 bases each). The CDR3 contains 14 residues. V lost 10 bases to trimming and J lost 5 bases, with 20 bases between them. Germline V gene lookup returns CDR1 LNHDA and CDR2 SQIVND (reference sequence). Here the CDR3 reads CATEKPGPSETQYF. The CDR3 coding sequence is TGTGCCACAGAAAAACCGGGACCATCGGAGACCCAGTACTTC.

This chain connects TRBV5-1 to TRBJ2-2; 10 nucleotides align to TRBD1. Trimming removed 7 bases from V and 6 bases from J; junction bases left unmatched: 6. Germline V gives CDR1 SGHRS, CDR2 YFSETQ. CDR3 length: 14 residues. CDR3 region: CASGRDRGAGELFF. In nucleotides, the CDR3 is TGCGCCAGCGGCCGGGACAGGGGCGCCGGGGAGCTGTTTTTT.

The chain carries TRBV27 and TRBJ2-2; D remains unclear. Germline values: CDR1 MNHEY, CDR2 SMNVEV (reference sequence). There are 15 residues in the CDR3. The V and J ends lost 2 bases and 0 bases respectively, with 7 bases between them. The CDR3 loop reads CASSLHRSNTGELFF. The CDR3 region has the DNA TGTGCCAGCAGTTTACACAGATCGAACACCGGGGAGCTGTTTTTT.

This clone was observed a single time. The chain recombines TRBV4-2 with TRBJ2-1, with TRBD2 matching 11 bases. This CDR3 contains 13 residues. The germline gives CDR1 LGHNA, CDR2 YNFKEQ. With V trimmed by 1 base and J by 13 bases, 3 bases remained unmatched. CDR3 sequence: CASSQARLAGQFF. The CDR3 region has the DNA TGTGCCAGCAGCCAAGCGCGACTAGCGGGACAGTTCTTC.

A few counts support this clone. The J gene is TRBJ1-5, the V gene TRBV7-2; D is undetermined. The V end was cut by 5 bases, the J end by 3 bases, with 5 bases between. CDR1 is SGHTA and CDR2 is FQGNSA in the germline V gene. The CDR3 sequence is 12 residues long. The CDR3, as DNA: TGTGCCAGCAGCAAATCCAATCAGCCCCAGCATTTT. Translation gives CASSKSNQPQHF.

This clone was detected only once. This chain uses TRBV23-1 with TRBJ1-5; possibly TRBD1 for D (6 bases). TRBV23-1 is given ORF status, its function remaining uncertain. CDR3 length: 18 amino acids. Trimming removed 6 bases at V and 2 bases at J, with 23 bases between. The DNA for the CDR3 is TGCGCCAGCAGCACCGAAACTTCCGACAGGTCCGGCAATCAGCCCCAGCATTTT. Translating gives CASSTETSDRSGNQPQHF.

This rearrangement joins TRBV25-1 to TRBJ2-7; D call uncertain. Germline CDR1 MGHDK, CDR2 SYGVNS. Between the trimmed V and J ends, which lost 5 bases and 0 bases, there was a span of 5 bases. The CDR3 runs to 12 residues. CDR3 region: CASSPGSYEQYF. DNA for the CDR3: TGTGCCAGCAGTCCTGGCTCCTACGAGCAGTACTTC.

V and J are TRBV12-5 and TRBJ2-5; the D gene is possibly TRBD2 (5 bases). The ends were cut back, 6 bases at V and 2 bases at J, with 7 bases in the middle. The CDR3 totals 12 residues. Germline loops: CDR1 LGHNT, CDR2 FRNRAP. For the CDR3, the DNA is TGTGCTAGTGGAGAGGGTCAAGAGACCCAGTACTTC. Translating it yields CASGEGQETQYF. Looking up the rest from reference TRBV12-5 and TRBJ2-5 gives the full variable domain: DARVTQTPRHKVTEMGQEVTMRCQPILGHNTVFWYRQTMMQGLELLAYFRNRAPLDDSGMPKDRFSAEMPDATLATLKIQPSEPRDSAVYFCASGEGQETQYFGPGTRLLVL.

The table lists this clone with a few counts. This sequence joins TRBV5-1 and TRBJ2-7; D is unclear. Deletions cut 0 bases from V and 5 bases from J, with 21 bases between. Germline CDR1 is SGHRS and CDR2 is YFSETQ. This CDR3 comprises 17 residues. The CDR3 sequence: CASSLGVATPMPNEQYF. CDR3 sequence (DNA): TGCGCCAGCAGCTTGGGAGTAGCCACACCAATGCCCAACGAGCAGTACTTC.

V is TRBV3-1 (or the pseudogene TRBV3-2) and J is TRBJ1-5; TRBD1 matches at 10 bases. From germline, CDR1 is LGHDT and CDR2 YNNKEL (reference sequence). V lost 7 bases and J lost 6; bases outside the gene matches: 6. This CDR3 has 14 residues. CDR3 in amino acids: CASTLGTGAQPQHF. The CDR3 bases are TGTGCCAGCACCCTAGGGACAGGGGCTCAGCCCCAGCATTTT.

The CDR3 DNA sequence: TGTGCCAGTAGTACCCGACAGGGGGCGGATGGCTACACCTTC. Amino acid sequence: CASSTRQGADGYTF. The chain couples TRBV19 to TRBJ1-2; 10 bases line up with TRBD1. This CDR3 has 14 amino acids. Germline V gene data show CDR1 as LNHDA and CDR2 as SQIVND (reference sequence). The V gene end was trimmed by 4 bases and the J gene end by 6 bases; junction bases not matched to a gene: 5.

CDR3 nucleotides: TGCGCCAGCAGTTCCGGGACAGGGGGCTCCTACGAGCAGTACTTC. Translated, it gives CASSSGTGGSYEQYF. This chain uses TRBV10-2 with TRBJ2-7, with TRBD1 matching 11 bases. The V and J ends lost 5 bases and 0 bases, in that order; junction bases with no gene match: 3. Germline CDR1 is WSHSY and CDR2 is SAAADI. The CDR3 has 15 amino acids.